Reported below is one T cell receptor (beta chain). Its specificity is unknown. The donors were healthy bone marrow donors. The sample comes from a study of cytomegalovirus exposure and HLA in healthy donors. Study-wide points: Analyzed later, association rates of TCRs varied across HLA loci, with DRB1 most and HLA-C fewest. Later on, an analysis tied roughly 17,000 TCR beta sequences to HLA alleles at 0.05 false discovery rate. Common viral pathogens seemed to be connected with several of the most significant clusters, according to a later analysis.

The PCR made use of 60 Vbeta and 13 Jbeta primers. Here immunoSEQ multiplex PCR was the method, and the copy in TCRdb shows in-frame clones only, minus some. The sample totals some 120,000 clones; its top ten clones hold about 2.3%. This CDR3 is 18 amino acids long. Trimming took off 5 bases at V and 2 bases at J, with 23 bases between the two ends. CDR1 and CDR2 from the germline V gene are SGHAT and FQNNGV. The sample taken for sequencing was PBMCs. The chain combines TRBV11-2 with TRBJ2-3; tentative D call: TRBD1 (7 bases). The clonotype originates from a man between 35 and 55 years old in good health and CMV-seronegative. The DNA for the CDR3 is TGTGCCAGCAGCCCTGGGGGGTTACAGGGGTTCTCCACAGATACGCAGTATTTT. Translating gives CASSPGGLQGFSTDTQYF.